This entry is about one T cell receptor (beta chain). Germline CDR1 is LNHNV and CDR2 is YYDKDF (reference sequence). V lost 1 base and J 1 base, leaving 4 bases between the germline ends. The CDR3 is 13 residues long. These data originate in a study of blood T cell repertoires in COVID-19. The overall study: The study drew acute and convalescent COVID-19 samples from the United States, Italy and Spain. PBMCs, B-cell-depleted T cells, or T cells provided the cDNA or gDNA that made up the material.

In the original analysis: Estimation of nucleated cell counts relied on the amplification of reference gene primers. The repertoire was sequenced with immunoSEQ multiplex PCR; TCRdb's copy has only in-frame clones and lacks some. The DNA was the basis for D and trimming; V, J and clone size are from that table. This table has more than 80,000 clones, 70% to 80% appearing once. The sample taken for sequencing was peripheral blood. The TCR comes from a human donor in a cohort sampled during active COVID-19. V gene TRBV15 combines with J gene TRBJ1-1; unclear D gene. The CDR3 is CATSRGGNTEAFF. In DNA, the CDR3 is TGTGCCACCAGCAGAGGAGGGAACACTGAAGCTTTCTTT.